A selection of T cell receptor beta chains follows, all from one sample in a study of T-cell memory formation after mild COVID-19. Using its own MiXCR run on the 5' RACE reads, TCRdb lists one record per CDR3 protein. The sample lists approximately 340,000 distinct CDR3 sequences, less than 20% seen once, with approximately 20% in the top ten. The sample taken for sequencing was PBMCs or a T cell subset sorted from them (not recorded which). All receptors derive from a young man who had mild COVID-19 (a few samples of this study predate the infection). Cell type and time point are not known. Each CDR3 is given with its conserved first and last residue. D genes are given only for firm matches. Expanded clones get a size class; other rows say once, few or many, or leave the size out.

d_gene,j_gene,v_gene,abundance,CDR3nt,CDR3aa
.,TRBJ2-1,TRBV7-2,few,TGTGCCAGCAGCTTAGGTCTACTAGTTGGGAATGAGCAGTTCTTC,CASSLGLLVGNEQFF
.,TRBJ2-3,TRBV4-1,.,TGCGCCAGCAGCCAAGAAACGAATCCTAGCACAGATACGCAGTATTTT,CASSQETNPSTDTQYF
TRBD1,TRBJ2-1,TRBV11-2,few,TGTGCCAGCAGCTTGGGACAGTATCAGTTCTTC,CASSLGQYQFF
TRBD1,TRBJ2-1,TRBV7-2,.,TGTGCCAGCAGCCTACAGGGGTCCAATGAGCAGTTCTTC,CASSLQGSNEQFF
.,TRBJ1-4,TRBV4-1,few,TGCGCCAGCAGCCAAGATTATGAGGGGCTGGGTGAAAAACTGTTTTTT,CASSQDYEGLGEKLFF
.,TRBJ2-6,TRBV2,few,TGTGCCAGCAGGGGAATTGGGGCCAACGTCCTGACTTTC,CASRGIGANVLTF
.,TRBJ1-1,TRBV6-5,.,TGTGCCACAAGGAAAGGGCACACTGAAGCTTTCTTT,CATRKGHTEAFF
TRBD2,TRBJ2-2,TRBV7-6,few,TGTGCCAGCAGCCGGGGACTAGCGGGGAACAAAGAGCTGTTTTTT,CASSRGLAGNKELFF
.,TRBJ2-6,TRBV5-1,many,TGCGCCAGCAGCTTGGGAGGCGGTGGGGCCAACGTCCTGACTTTC,CASSLGGGGANVLTF
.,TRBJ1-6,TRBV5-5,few,TGTGCCAGCAGCCAGAAAGGGGGGCCTTATTCACCCCTCCACTTT,CASSQKGGPYSPLHF
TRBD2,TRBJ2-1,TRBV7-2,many,TGTGCCAGCAGCCCACCCCAGCGGGGGGGTATTGAGCAGTTCTTC,CASSPPQRGGIEQFF
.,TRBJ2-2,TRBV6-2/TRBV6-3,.,TGTGCCAGCATTTTCCCTGGGGGCGCCGGGGAGCTGTTTTTT,CASIFPGGAGELFF
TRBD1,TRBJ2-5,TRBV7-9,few,TGTGCCAGCAGCCCTGGACAGGGTGGCGGAGAGACCCAGTACTTC,CASSPGQGGGETQYF
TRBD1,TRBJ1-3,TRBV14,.,TGTGCCAGCACCCACACAGGGGTCGGAAACACCATATATTTT,CASTHTGVGNTIYF
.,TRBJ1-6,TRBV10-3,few,TGTGCCATCAGTGAAGAGGGGACCAATTCACCCCTCCACTTT,CAISEEGTNSPLHF